Each of the 5 T cell receptor beta chains below was sequenced from the same sample in a study of blood T cell repertoires in COVID-19. TCRdb keeps only in-frame clones here, not all; method: immunoSEQ multiplex PCR. The sample shows roughly 200,000 clones, roughly 80% of them seen only once. Sample: peripheral blood. The receptors stem from a man in his forties or fifties who had recovered from COVID-19.

J is TRBJ2-3 and V is TRBV10-2; tentatively, D is TRBD2 (5 bases). The ends were cut back, 3 bases at V and 2 bases at J, with 9 bases in the middle. Germline V gene sequence: CDR1 WSHSY, CDR2 SAAADI. CDR3 length: 14 amino acids. CDR3 nucleotides: TGCGCCAGCAGTGAACTGGACTCCACAGATACGCAGTATTTT. It codes for CASSELDSTDTQYF.

This clone has just a few counts. J is TRBJ1-3 and V is TRBV18; D unresolved. Germline V gene lookup returns CDR1 KGHSH and CDR2 LQKENI. Trimming took off 0 bases at V and 3 bases at J, with 15 bases between the two ends. The CDR3 sequence is 17 residues long. The CDR3 bases are TGTGCCAGCTCACCACCTAGCACGGGGTTAGGTGGAAACACCATATATTTT. It encodes CASSPPSTGLGGNTIYF.

The rearrangement uses TRBV5-4 and TRBJ2-7; 11 bases agree with TRBD2. The V gene end was trimmed by 2 bases and the J gene end by 6 bases; junction bases not matched to a gene: 7. The CDR3 length is 15 residues. The germline gives CDR1 SGHNT, CDR2 YYREEE (reference sequence). In nucleotides, the CDR3 is TGTGCCAGCAGCTTCGGACTAGCGGGCCGGAGCGAGCAGTACTTC. It codes for CASSFGLAGRSEQYF. Full variable domain (rest looked up from reference TRBV5-4 and TRBJ2-7): ETGVTQSPTHLIKTRGQQVTLRCSSQSGHNTVSWYQQALGQGPQFIFQYYREEENGRGNFPPRFSGLQFPNYSSELNVNALELDDSALYLCASSFGLAGRSEQYFGPGTRLTVT.

This clone came up once. V usage is TRBV6-5 and J usage is TRBJ2-4; 7 bases fit TRBD1. CDR1 and CDR2 (germline): MNHEY, SVGAGI. The J segment lost 7 bases and the V segment lost 5 bases, leaving 5 bases of the junction unmatched. The CDR3 loop spans 13 amino acids. Written as DNA, the CDR3 is TGTGCCAGCAGTCGACAGGGACCTAACATTCAGTACTTC. Its translation: CASSRQGPNIQYF.

The chain uses TRBV6-1 and TRBJ2-7, with 7 bases identical to TRBD1. Germline trimming cut 2 bases from V and 4 bases from J; bases unmatched to any gene: 14. Germline CDR1 MNHNS, CDR2 SASEGT. This CDR3 has 17 amino acids. The CDR3 loop is CASSELGIDRDSYEQYF. The CDR3, as DNA: TGTGCCAGCAGTGAATTGGGTATAGACAGGGATAGTTACGAGCAGTACTTC.